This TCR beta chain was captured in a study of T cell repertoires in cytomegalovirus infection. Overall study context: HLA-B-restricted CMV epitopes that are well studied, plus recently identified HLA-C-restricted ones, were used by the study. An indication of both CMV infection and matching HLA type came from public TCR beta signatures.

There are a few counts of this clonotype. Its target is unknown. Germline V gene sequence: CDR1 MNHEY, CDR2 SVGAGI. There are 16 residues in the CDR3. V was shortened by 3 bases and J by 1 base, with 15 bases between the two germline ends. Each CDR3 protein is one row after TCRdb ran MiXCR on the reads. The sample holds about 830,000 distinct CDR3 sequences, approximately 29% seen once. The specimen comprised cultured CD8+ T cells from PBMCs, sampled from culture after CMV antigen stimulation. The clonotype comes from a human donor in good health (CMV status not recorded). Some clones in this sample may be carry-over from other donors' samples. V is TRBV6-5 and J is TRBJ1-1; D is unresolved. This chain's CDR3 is CASSYALDAPNTEAFF. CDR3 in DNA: TGTGCCAGCAGTTATGCCCTGGACGCCCCGAACACTGAAGCTTTCTTT.